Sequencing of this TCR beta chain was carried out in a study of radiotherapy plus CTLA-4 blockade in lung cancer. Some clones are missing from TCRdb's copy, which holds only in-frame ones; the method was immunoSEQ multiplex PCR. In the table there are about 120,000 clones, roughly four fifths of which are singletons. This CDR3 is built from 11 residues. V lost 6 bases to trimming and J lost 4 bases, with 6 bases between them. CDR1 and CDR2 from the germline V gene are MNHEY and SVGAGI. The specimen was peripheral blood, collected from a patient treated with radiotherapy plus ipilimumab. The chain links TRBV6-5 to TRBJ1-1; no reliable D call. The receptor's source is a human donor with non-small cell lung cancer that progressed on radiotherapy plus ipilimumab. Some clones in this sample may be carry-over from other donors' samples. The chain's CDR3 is CASRGGTEAFF. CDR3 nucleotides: TGTGCCAGCAGGGGTGGCACTGAAGCTTTCTTT.